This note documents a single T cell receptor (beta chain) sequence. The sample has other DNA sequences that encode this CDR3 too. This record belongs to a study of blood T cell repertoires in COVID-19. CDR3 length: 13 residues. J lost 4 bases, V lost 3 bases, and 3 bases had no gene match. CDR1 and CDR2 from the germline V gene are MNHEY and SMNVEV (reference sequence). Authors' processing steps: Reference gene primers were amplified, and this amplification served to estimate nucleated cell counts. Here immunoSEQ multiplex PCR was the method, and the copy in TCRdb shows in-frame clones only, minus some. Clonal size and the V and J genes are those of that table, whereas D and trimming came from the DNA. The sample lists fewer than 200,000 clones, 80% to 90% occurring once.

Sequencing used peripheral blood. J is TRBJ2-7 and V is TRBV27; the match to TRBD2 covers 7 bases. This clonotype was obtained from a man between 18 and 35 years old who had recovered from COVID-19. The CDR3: CASSFREGYEQYF. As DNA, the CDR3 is TGTGCCAGCAGTTTTAGGGAGGGATACGAGCAGTACTTC.